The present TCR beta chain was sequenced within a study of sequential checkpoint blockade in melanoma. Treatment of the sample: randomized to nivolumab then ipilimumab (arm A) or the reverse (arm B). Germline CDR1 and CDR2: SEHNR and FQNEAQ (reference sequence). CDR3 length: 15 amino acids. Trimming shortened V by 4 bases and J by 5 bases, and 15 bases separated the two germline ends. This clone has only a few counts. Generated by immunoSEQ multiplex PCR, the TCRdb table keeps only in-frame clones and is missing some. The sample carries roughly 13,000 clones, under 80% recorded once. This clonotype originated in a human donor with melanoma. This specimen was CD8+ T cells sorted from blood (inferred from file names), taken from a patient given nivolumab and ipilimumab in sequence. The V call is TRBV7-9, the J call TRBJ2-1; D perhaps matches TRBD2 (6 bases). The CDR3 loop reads CASSSTSNFHNEQFF. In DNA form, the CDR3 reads TGTGCCAGCAGCTCTACTAGCAATTTTCACAATGAGCAGTTCTTC.